This T cell receptor (beta chain) was sequenced during a study of blood T cell repertoires in COVID-19. Study-wide background: Sample material is recorded as cDNA or gDNA derived from T cells, B-cell-depleted T cells, or PBMCs.

The repertoire was sequenced with immunoSEQ multiplex PCR; TCRdb's copy has only in-frame clones and lacks some. Here the sample spans a few hundred thousand clones, more than 85% being singletons. V shed 4 bases and J shed 0 bases, with 13 bases lying between them. The germline V gene encodes CDR1 SGHRS and CDR2 YFSETQ. The CDR3 consists of 15 residues. The genes are TRBV5-1 and TRBJ1-1; possibly TRBD1 for D (6 bases). The TCR comes from a woman aged 70-85 years with active or convalescent COVID-19. The sequenced sample was peripheral blood. For the CDR3, the DNA is TGCGCCAGCAGCCCCAGAGACAGGATGAACACTGAAGCTTTCTTT. As protein: CASSPRDRMNTEAFF.